The next 8 T cell receptor beta chains were all read from a single sample in a study of cytomegalovirus exposure and HLA in healthy donors. 13 Jbeta primers and 60 Vbeta primers were used for the PCR. Sequencing used immunoSEQ multiplex PCR; TCRdb keeps in-frame clones, though not all of them. The data hold 100,000 to 150,000 clones, with over 15% observed a single time. What was sequenced was PBMCs. Receptor source: a female donor in good health and CMV-seropositive.

This rearrangement joins TRBV5-1 to TRBJ2-2; TRBD2 might be the D (6 bases). The V end was cut by 3 bases, the J end by 6 bases, with 12 bases between. Per germline, CDR1 SGHRS and CDR2 YFSETQ. This CDR3 comprises 14 residues. The CDR3 DNA sequence: TGCGCCAGCAGCTCAAGCGCGGGATCCGGGGAGCTGTTTTTT. It encodes CASSSSAGSGELFF. Complete variable domain (other parts from reference TRBV5-1 and TRBJ2-2): KAGVTQTPRYLIKTRGQQVTLSCSPISGHRSVSWYQQTPGQGLQFLFEYFSETQRNKGNFPGRFSGRQFSNSRSEMNVSTLELGDSALYLCASSSSAGSGELFFGEGSRLTVL.

The sample holds a few counts of this clone. The rearrangement joins TRBV25-1 to TRBJ1-2; D gene ambiguous. Trimming left V 4 bases short and J 4 bases short, with 7 bases between. Germline CDR1 is MGHDK and CDR2 is SYGVNS. The CDR3 loop spans 12 amino acids. CDR3 region: CASSVSTYGYTF. CDR3 bases: TGTGCCAGCAGTGTGAGCACCTATGGCTACACCTTC.

The genes are TRBV28 and TRBJ2-7; 10 bases match TRBD2. This CDR3 is built from 15 residues. CDR1 MDHEN and CDR2 SYDVKM come from the germline V gene. Germline trimming cut 2 bases from V and 7 bases from J; bases unmatched to any gene: 8. The chain's CDR3 is CASSLASGGPFEQYF. CDR3 bases: TGTGCCAGCAGTTTAGCTAGCGGGGGCCCCTTTGAGCAGTACTTC. Combining the CDR3 with reference TRBV28 and TRBJ2-7 gives the whole variable domain DVKVTQSSRYLVKRTGEKVFLECVQDMDHENMFWYRQDPGLGLRLIYFSYDVKMKEKGDIPEGYSVSREKKERFSLILESASTNQTSMYLCASSLASGGPFEQYFGPGTRLTVT.

This clone has only a few counts. The chain has TRBV7-6 and TRBJ2-7; 8 nucleotides agree with TRBD1. V trimming: 2 bases; J trimming: 2 bases; junction bases outside the gene matches: 2. Germline CDR1 and CDR2: SGHVS and FNYEAQ. This CDR3 contains 14 residues. The CDR3 coding sequence is TGTGCCAGCAGCTTAATACAGGGGGCCTACGAGCAGTACTTC. Its translation: CASSLIQGAYEQYF.

This clone was seen a handful of times. The V call is TRBV7-7, the J call TRBJ2-7, with 8 bases identical to TRBD2. The CDR3 consists of 15 residues. V was pared by 5 bases and J by 1 base, with 7 bases of the junction left unmatched. Germline CDR1 reads SSHAT; CDR2 reads FNYEAQ (reference sequence). The CDR3 is CASSLTSGASYEQYF. Here the CDR3 DNA reads TGTGCCAGCAGCCTTACTAGCGGAGCTTCCTACGAGCAGTACTTC. The complete variable domain, with remaining parts taken from reference TRBV7-7 and TRBJ2-7, reads GAGVSQSPRYKVTKRGQDVTLRCDPISSHATLYWYQQALGQGPEFLTYFNYEAQPDKSGLPSDRFSAERPEGSISTLTIQRTEQRDSAMYRCASSLTSGASYEQYFGPGTRLTVT.

This chain links TRBV28 with TRBJ2-7; 7 nucleotides match TRBD1. The CDR3 consists of 14 residues. Germline V gene lookup returns CDR1 MDHEN and CDR2 SYDVKM. V trimming: 8 bases; J trimming: 0 bases; junction bases outside the gene matches: 7. The CDR3: CASVSRGSSYEQYF. The CDR3 DNA reads as TGTGCCAGCGTAAGCAGGGGGAGCTCCTACGAGCAGTACTTC.

This clone was observed a handful of times. The chain has TRBV5-6 and TRBJ2-7, with D possibly TRBD1 on 6 matching bases. V lost 3 bases and J 1 base, leaving 14 bases between the germline ends. The CDR3 is 15 amino acids. Germline CDR1 is SGHDT and CDR2 is YYEEEE. CDR3 sequence reads: CASSSRTEASYEQYF. The CDR3 DNA follows: TGTGCCAGCAGCTCTCGGACAGAAGCGTCCTACGAGCAGTACTTC.

V usage is TRBV6-4 and J usage is TRBJ2-7; D not certain. Germline-derived CDR1 and CDR2 are MRHNA and SNTAGT. This CDR3 comprises 14 residues. The germline V and J ends were trimmed by 8 bases and 0 bases, with 14 bases remaining between them. CDR3 bases: TGTGCCAGCCGCCGAACAACCAGCTCCTACGAGCAGTACTTC. It codes for CASRRTTSSYEQYF.